This T cell receptor (beta chain) comes out of a study of Ad26.COV2.S vaccination and SARS-CoV-2 variants. Study conclusions and caveats: Following vaccination, spike-specific CD8+ and CD4+ T cell responses reportedly exhibited substantial breadth.

Treatment meaning: some 20 received Ad26.COV2.S at low or high dose, single or two shots; several received placebo; per-sample allocation not given. Specimen acquisition occurred on day 63 following the initial vaccine or placebo injection. Germline CDR1 reads GTSNPN; CDR2 reads SVGIG (reference sequence). Trimming took off 0 bases at V and 5 bases at J, with 16 bases between the two ends. There are 15 residues in the CDR3. Sequencing was performed with immunoSEQ multiplex PCR; in TCRdb, only in-frame clones are kept and a portion is missing. The data show about 370,000 clones, over 75% seen once. With respect to this clone: Its antigen is undetermined.

The rearrangement uses TRBV30 and TRBJ1-1; D uncertain. The clonotype comes from a person aged 18-60 years who received the Ad26.COV2.S COVID-19 vaccine or a placebo. The sample here was peripheral blood, taken in a trial of Ad26.COV2.S vaccine versus placebo. The CDR3 DNA is TGTGCCTGGAGTGTAAGTACACGCGGGAGGACTGAAGCTTTCTTT. This codes for CAWSVSTRGRTEAFF.